This T cell receptor (beta chain) was profiled in a study of T cells after yellow fever vaccination. Study-wide background: Preparation of fractions with low cell numbers was performed using SMART-Seq v4 Ultra Low Input.

Trimming cost V 5 bases and J 7 bases; bases outside gene matches: 5. CDR3 size: 12 residues. Template switching by 5'RACE produced TCR cDNA, adding a universal primer site and UMIs. TCRdb ran MiXCR on the 5' RACE reads and lists one entry per CDR3 protein. Of hundreds of thousands of distinct CDR3 sequences in the sample, 9% to 15% were seen once. On this clonotype itself: Its specificity is unknown.

Notes on the study in general: A small share of clonotypes appeared in both CD4 and CD8 compartments.

The chain couples TRBV12-3 or TRBV12-4 to TRBJ2-7, with 7 bases fitting TRBD2. The sequence was collected from a man aged 25-45 years who received the YFV17D yellow fever vaccine. The sequencing here drew on PBMCs, taken on the day of the yellow fever booster vaccination. The CDR3 spells CASSMGGSEQYF. DNA for the CDR3: TGTGCCAGCAGTATGGGAGGGAGTGAGCAGTACTTC.